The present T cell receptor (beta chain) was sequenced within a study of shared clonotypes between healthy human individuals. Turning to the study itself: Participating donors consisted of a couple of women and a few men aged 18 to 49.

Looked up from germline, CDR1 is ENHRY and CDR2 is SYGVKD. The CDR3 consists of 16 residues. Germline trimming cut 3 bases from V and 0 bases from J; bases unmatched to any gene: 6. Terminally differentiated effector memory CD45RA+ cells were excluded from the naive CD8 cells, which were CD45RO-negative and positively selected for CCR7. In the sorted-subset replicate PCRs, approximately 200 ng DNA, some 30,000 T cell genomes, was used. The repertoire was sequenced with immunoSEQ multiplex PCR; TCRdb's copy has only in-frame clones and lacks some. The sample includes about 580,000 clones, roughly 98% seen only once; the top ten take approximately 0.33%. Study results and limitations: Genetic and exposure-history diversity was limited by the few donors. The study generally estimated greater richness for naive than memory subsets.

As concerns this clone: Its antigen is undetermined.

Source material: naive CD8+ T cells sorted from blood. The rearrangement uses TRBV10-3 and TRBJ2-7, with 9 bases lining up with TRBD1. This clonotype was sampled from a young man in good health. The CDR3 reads CAISDTQGAYSYEQYF. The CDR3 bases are TGTGCCATCAGTGACACACAGGGGGCATACTCCTACGAGCAGTACTTC.